The 12 T cell receptor beta chains given below trace back to one sample, sequenced in a study of T cell responses to AZD1222 COVID-19 vaccine. The assay was immunoSEQ multiplex PCR, and TCRdb's table has in-frame clones only and misses some. The sample yields more than 110,000 clones, around 93% seen once. Source: peripheral blood, taken 28 days after the second AZD1222 dose. The receptors were gathered from an adult who received the AZD1222 COVID-19 vaccine.

The genes are TRBV5-6 and TRBJ1-4, with 7 bases fitting TRBD1. The CDR3 is made up of 14 amino acids. From germline, CDR1 is SGHDT and CDR2 YYEEEE. J lost 7 bases, V lost 0 bases, and 3 bases had no gene match. CDR3 region: CASSLAGGGEKLFF. CDR3 bases: TGTGCCAGCAGCTTGGCAGGGGGAGGTGAAAAACTGTTTTTT.

This chain joins TRBV6-5 and TRBJ2-4; D is uncertain. The CDR3 sequence is 11 residues long. The germline V and J ends were trimmed by 8 bases and 2 bases, with 4 bases remaining between them. Germline assignment: CDR1 MNHEY and CDR2 SVGAGI. Here the CDR3 reads CASGTKNIQYF. The CDR3 nucleotides are TGTGCCAGCGGGACCAAAAACATTCAGTACTTC.

V usage is TRBV10-3 and J usage is TRBJ2-2; D is perhaps TRBD1 (6 bases). Germline lookup yields CDR1 ENHRY and CDR2 SYGVKD. This CDR3 spans 13 amino acids. Trimming shortened V by 3 bases and J by 7 bases, and 9 bases separated the two germline ends. The CDR3 nucleotides are TGTGCCATCAGTGACAGGGGCGGCGGGGAGCTGTTTTTT. Protein: CAISDRGGGELFF.

This clone is a singleton in its sample. This chain uses TRBV7-2 with TRBJ2-7, with D perhaps TRBD1 or TRBD2 (5 bases each). The CDR3 contains 16 residues. Deletions cut 2 bases from V and 2 bases from J, with 16 bases between. CDR1 and CDR2 from the germline V gene are SGHTA and FQGNSA. The CDR3 sequence is CASSLRGSEGPYEQYF. DNA for the CDR3: TGTGCCAGCAGCTTAAGAGGTAGCGAGGGGCCCTACGAGCAGTACTTC.

V is TRBV28 and J is TRBJ1-2; 10 bases map to TRBD1. Germline V lookup: CDR1 MDHEN, CDR2 SYDVKM. V lost 5 bases to trimming and J lost 1 base; unmatched junction nucleotides: 10. This CDR3 region has 17 residues. The CDR3, as DNA: TGTGCCAGCAGTGATACCGGACAGGGGGTTGGTAACTATGGCTACACCTTC. Protein product: CASSDTGQGVGNYGYTF.

Comment on this clone: Within the sample, other DNA sequences also encode this same CDR3. The chain joins TRBV7-2 to TRBJ1-6; tentative D call: TRBD1 (5 bases). Germline V lookup: CDR1 SGHTA, CDR2 FQGNSA. Deletions cut 0 bases from V and 7 bases from J, with 10 bases between. The CDR3 has 15 amino acids. The CDR3 nucleotides read TGTGCCAGCAGCTTAGCGGGGGGGGGAAATTCACCCCTCCACTTT. Protein: CASSLAGGGNSPLHF.

This chain joins TRBV19 and TRBJ1-1; no definite D call. Trimming took off 4 bases at V and 3 bases at J, with 9 bases between the two ends. Per the germline V gene, CDR1 is LNHDA and CDR2 is SQIVND (reference sequence). The CDR3 runs to 13 residues. CDR3 DNA sequence: TGTGCCAGTAGTACCACTGGGTACACTGAAGCTTTCTTT. Translated, it gives CASSTTGYTEAFF.

The rearrangement joins TRBV5-1 to TRBJ2-5; 9 bases line up with TRBD2. V gave up 4 bases and J gave up 5 bases; unmatched junction bases: 15. The CDR3 extends over 17 amino acids. The germline V gene encodes CDR1 SGHRS and CDR2 YFSETQ. CDR3 sequence: CASSPNPGAGGSETQYF. The CDR3 bases are TGCGCCAGCAGCCCAAATCCGGGGGCGGGAGGGAGCGAGACCCAGTACTTC.

This CDR3 is CASTGRTVNYGYTF. CDR3 bases: TGTGCCAGCACTGGAAGGACAGTTAACTATGGCTACACCTTC. V is TRBV6-5 and J is TRBJ1-2, with D possibly being TRBD1 (6 bases). V lost 7 bases and J lost 1, with 13 bases in between. Germline-derived CDR1 and CDR2 are MNHEY and SVGAGI. CDR3 length equals 14 residues.

This chain connects TRBV9 to TRBJ1-2; tentatively, D is TRBD1 (6 bases). Germline CDR1 is SGDLS and CDR2 is YYNGEE. V lost 3 bases, J lost 8 bases, and 20 bases lay in between. The CDR3 is 15 residues long. The CDR3 here is CASSAGGQIISGYTF. CDR3 in DNA: TGTGCCAGCAGCGCTGGAGGACAGATTATATCCGGCTACACCTTC.

The chain employs TRBV6-5 and TRBJ1-5; D remains ambiguous. Deletions cut 1 base from V and 6 bases from J, with 7 bases between. The CDR3 is made up of 13 amino acids. CDR1 and CDR2 from the germline V gene are MNHEY and SVGAGI. In nucleotides, the CDR3 is TGTGCCAGCAGTTACTTGCGGGGTCAGCCCCAGCATTTT. As protein: CASSYLRGQPQHF.

V gene TRBV5-6 combines with J gene TRBJ2-1; D is ambiguous. Germline V gives CDR1 SGHDT, CDR2 YYEEEE. The CDR3 has 13 amino acids. Trimming took off 4 bases at V and 4 bases at J, with 9 bases between the two ends. The CDR3 loop reads CASSPAVYNEQFF. In DNA, the CDR3 is TGTGCCAGCAGCCCCGCAGTTTACAATGAGCAGTTCTTC.